The subject of this entry is one T cell receptor beta chain. Its antigen is currently unknown. The data were taken from a study of graft-versus-host responses after intestinal transplantation. About the research overall: Every recipient underwent anti-thymocyte globulin induction, then tacrolimus and steroids for roughly three years.

The length of the CDR3 is 15 residues. With V trimmed by 0 bases and J by 4 bases, 4 bases remained unmatched. Germline-derived CDR1 and CDR2 are SGHRS and YFSETQ. Overall study results and limits: Graft-donor T cell macrochimerism coincided with high graft-versus-host to host-versus-graft clonal ratios in allografts.

TCRdb keeps only in-frame clones here, not all; method: immunoSEQ multiplex PCR. The sample consists of about 88,000 clones, 85% to 90% of them appearing once. The chain links TRBV5-1 to TRBJ1-2; 9 bases fit TRBD1. The clonotype comes from a human donor who received an intestinal transplant. Material: unstimulated CD4+ T cells sorted from spleen or lymph node cells, obtained before intestinal transplant. The DNA for the CDR3 is TGCGCCAGCAGCTTGGCCGGACAGGGGTCCTATGGCTACACCTTC. The encoded protein is CASSLAGQGSYGYTF.